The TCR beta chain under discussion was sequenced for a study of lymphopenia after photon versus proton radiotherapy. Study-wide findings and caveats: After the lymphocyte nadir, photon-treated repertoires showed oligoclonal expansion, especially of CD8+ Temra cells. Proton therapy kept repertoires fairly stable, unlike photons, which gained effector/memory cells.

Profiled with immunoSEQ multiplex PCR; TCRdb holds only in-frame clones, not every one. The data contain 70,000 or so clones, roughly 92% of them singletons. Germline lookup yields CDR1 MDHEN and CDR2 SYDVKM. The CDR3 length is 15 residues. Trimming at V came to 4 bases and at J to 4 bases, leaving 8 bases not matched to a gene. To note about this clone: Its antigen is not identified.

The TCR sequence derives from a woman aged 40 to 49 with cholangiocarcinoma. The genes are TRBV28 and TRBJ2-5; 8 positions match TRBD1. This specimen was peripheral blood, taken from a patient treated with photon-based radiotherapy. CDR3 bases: TGTGCCAGCAGTTCCCTCAGGGGGCGCCGAGAGACCCAGTACTTC. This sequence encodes CASSSLRGRRETQYF.